This T cell receptor beta chain was documented in a study of blood T cell repertoires in COVID-19. Here immunoSEQ multiplex PCR was the method, and the copy in TCRdb shows in-frame clones only, minus some. The table lists approximately 140,000 clones, around 80% of them singletons. This CDR3 has 14 amino acids. V gave up 1 base and J gave up 5 bases, with 9 bases separating them. Germline values: CDR1 SGHTA, CDR2 FQGNSA. The chain recombines TRBV7-2 with TRBJ2-1; no firm D call. Input material: PBMCs or T cells enriched from blood (not recorded which). The source is a man aged 35 to 55 with acute COVID-19. The CDR3 DNA sequence: TGTGCCAGCAGCTTAGAAGCCCGAAACAATGAGCAGTTCTTC. Its protein product is CASSLEARNNEQFF.